The rows below give T cell receptor beta chains drawn from one sample of a study of cytomegalovirus exposure and HLA in healthy donors. Data came from immunoSEQ multiplex PCR; TCRdb stores just in-frame clones and leaves some out. The table shows approximately 160,000 clones, with roughly 79% occurring only once. What was sequenced was PBMCs. These receptors were obtained from a woman aged 40 to 50 in good health and CMV-seronegative. The CDR3 runs from the conserved cysteine through the conserved F or W. D genes are given only for firm matches. Expanded clones are given a class, and other clones once, few, many or no size at all.

TRBV19	.	TRBJ1-5	.	CASSIGGVDQPQHF	TGTGCCAGTAGTATTGGAGGGGTCGATCAGCCCCAGCATTTT
TRBV6-5	few	TRBJ1-5	.	CASSYGPNQPQHF	TGTGCCAGCAGTTACGGCCCGAATCAGCCCCAGCATTTT
TRBV4-1	.	TRBJ1-1	.	CASSQDKEAFF	TGCGCCAGCAGCCAAGATAAAGAAGCTTTCTTT
TRBV28	.	TRBJ1-1	.	CASSFRARVTEAFF	TGTGCCAGCAGTTTCCGGGCCAGGGTAACTGAAGCTTTCTTT
TRBV9	.	TRBJ2-1	.	CASSVDQGGNEQFF	TGTGCCAGCAGCGTAGACCAGGGGGGCAATGAGCAGTTCTTC
TRBV25-1	.	TRBJ1-2	.	CASSAPVTGLGGYTF	TGTGCCAGCAGTGCCCCCGTTACAGGGCTTGGTGGCTACACCTTC
TRBV5-1	.	TRBJ2-1	.	CASSSVGGDNEQFF	TGCGCCAGCAGCTCCGTAGGGGGGGACAATGAGCAGTTCTTC
TRBV6-6	.	TRBJ1-1	TRBD1	CASRPRGHLGTEAFF	TGTGCCAGCAGGCCCAGGGGGCACCTGGGAACTGAAGCTTTCTTT
TRBV6-5	.	TRBJ2-7	TRBD1	CASSRTGTYEQYF	TGTGCCAGCAGTAGGACAGGTACCTACGAGCAGTACTTC
TRBV6-5	.	TRBJ1-1	.	CASSYSFAMNTEAFF	TGTGCCAGCAGTTACTCCTTTGCTATGAACACTGAAGCTTTCTTT
TRBV9	.	TRBJ2-7	TRBD1	CASSVTGGEQYF	TGTGCCAGCAGCGTGACAGGGGGCGAGCAGTACTTC
TRBV5-1	.	TRBJ1-1	TRBD1	CASSRQGDATEAFF	TGCGCCAGCAGCCGACAGGGGGACGCCACTGAAGCTTTCTTT
TRBV5-6	.	TRBJ1-2	TRBD1	CASSLEVAGQGAQRDGYTF	TGTGCCAGCAGCTTGGAAGTTGCGGGACAGGGGGCGCAAAGAGATGGCTACACCTTC
TRBV5-1	few	TRBJ1-2	.	CASSIFNGEANYGYTF	TGCGCCAGCAGCATATTTAACGGGGAAGCTAACTATGGCTACACCTTC
TRBV5-4	.	TRBJ2-5	TRBD1	CASSPGDRGRETQYF	TGTGCCAGCAGCCCAGGGGACAGGGGACGAGAGACCCAGTACTTC
TRBV5-1	.	TRBJ2-3	TRBD2	CASSLDSSGRVGDTQYF	TGCGCCAGCAGCTTGGACTCTAGCGGGAGGGTTGGTGATACGCAGTATTTT
TRBV6-1	.	TRBJ1-5	.	CASSEFASNQPQHF	TGTGCCAGCAGTGAATTTGCGAGCAATCAGCCCCAGCATTTT
TRBV15	.	TRBJ1-2	.	CATGFEGVPRDGYTF	TGTGCCACAGGGTTTGAGGGAGTCCCCCGGGATGGCTACACCTTC
TRBV27	.	TRBJ1-5	TRBD1	CASSFYRGSNQPQHF	TGTGCCAGCAGTTTCTACAGGGGAAGCAATCAGCCCCAGCATTTT
TRBV12-2	.	TRBJ2-5	.	CASRPFQETQYF	TGTGCAAGTCGCCCCTTTCAAGAGACCCAGTACTTC
TRBV9	.	TRBJ2-1	.	CASSVSLYNEQFF	TGTGCCAGCAGCGTTAGCCTCTACAATGAGCAGTTCTTC
TRBV5-1	.	TRBJ1-1	.	CASSFGTEAFF	TGCGCCAGCAGCTTCGGCACTGAAGCTTTCTTT
TRBV29-1	.	TRBJ2-5	TRBD1	CSVGTGGPETQYF	TGCAGCGTGGGGACAGGGGGCCCAGAGACCCAGTACTTC
TRBV6-4	.	TRBJ2-5	.	CASSDRERESNRETQYF	TGTGCCAGCAGTGACAGAGAACGGGAGAGCAATAGAGAGACCCAGTACTTC
TRBV5-5	.	TRBJ2-5	.	CASSDGLLQETQYF	TGTGCCAGCAGCGACGGACTGCTCCAAGAGACCCAGTACTTC
TRBV10-1	.	TRBJ2-4	TRBD2	CASSDAGTSGIFVLAKNIQYF	TGCGCCAGCAGTGATGCCGGGACTAGCGGGATCTTTGTCTTAGCCAAAAACATTCAGTACTTC
TRBV11-3	.	TRBJ2-2	.	CASSSRQDGATGELFF	TGTGCCAGCAGCTCTAGACAGGATGGGGCGACCGGGGAGCTGTTTTTT
TRBV7-3	.	TRBJ2-1	.	CASSLNLHNEQFF	TGTGCCAGCAGCTTAAACTTACACAATGAGCAGTTCTTC
TRBV30	.	TRBJ2-1	.	CAWSVLPYNEQFF	TGTGCCTGGAGTGTACTGCCATACAATGAGCAGTTCTTC